A selection of T cell receptor beta chains follows, all from one sample in a study of CD8 T cells in ankylosing spondylitis. TCRdb processed the 5' RACE reads anew with MiXCR; each CDR3 protein has one entry. Of over 450,000 distinct CDR3 sequences listed, 10% to 15% are singletons. Sequenced input: blood, either unsorted or a sorted T cell fraction (not recorded which). These receptors all stem from a male donor with ankylosing spondylitis. CDR3s include the opening cysteine and the closing phenylalanine or tryptophan. The order of the fields is CDR3 DNA, CDR3 protein, clone size, D gene, J gene, V gene. The D gene is left open where the match is weak. Rows give clone size only sometimes, using once, few, many, or a class for an expanded clone.

TGTGCCAGCAGCGTAAATTTCTACGAGCAGTACTTC,CASSVNFYEQYF,many,NA,TRBJ2-7,TRBV9
TGTGCCACCACAAGGGGCGGCGACACTGAAGCTTTCTTT,CATTRGGDTEAFF,few,NA,TRBJ1-1,TRBV3-1
TGTGCCAGCAGTCAGGCGGGAGATAGCACAGATACGCAGTATTTT,CASSQAGDSTDTQYF,few,TRBD2,TRBJ2-3,TRBV6-7
TGCGCCAGCAGCCAAGTCGGGCTAGCGGGGAGGGGGACCCAGTACTTC,CASSQVGLAGRGTQYF,NA,TRBD2,TRBJ2-5,TRBV4-1
TGTGCCAGCAGCCTACTAGAGGGATGGGAGACCCAGTACTTC,CASSLLEGWETQYF,few,NA,TRBJ2-5,TRBV7-7
TGTGCCAGCAGCTTGGCGACAGGCTACACAGATACGCAGTATTTT,CASSLATGYTDTQYF,many,NA,TRBJ2-3,TRBV7-2
TGTGCCAGCAGTTTGGGGGTCCGGACCGAGCAGTACTTC,CASSLGVRTEQYF,NA,NA,TRBJ2-7,TRBV27
TGTGCCAGCAGTTACCCTATCGGGGGGGACACTGAAGCTTTCTTT,CASSYPIGGDTEAFF,few,NA,TRBJ1-1,TRBV6-5
TGTGCCATCAGTGACCGGACAGCCTCTGGCTACACCTTC,CAISDRTASGYTF,few,NA,TRBJ1-2,TRBV10-3
TGTGCCAGCAGCCAGGGAACTTACTATGAGCAGTTCTTC,CASSQGTYYEQFF,NA,NA,TRBJ2-1,TRBV11-3
TGCAGCGTTTTTGGGGGAGGGCGTGGCACCGGGGAGCTGTTTTTT,CSVFGGGRGTGELFF,few,TRBD2,TRBJ2-2,TRBV29-1
TGTGCCAGCAGTTTATCAAGGGATCAGCCCCAGCATTTT,CASSLSRDQPQHF,few,NA,TRBJ1-5,TRBV27
TGTGCCAGCAGCCAAGGGGGCTCCGAGCAGTTCTTC,CASSQGGSEQFF,many,NA,TRBJ2-1,TRBV3-1
TGTGCCAGCAGTTTGAGTGCCCTTGGCTACACCTTC,CASSLSALGYTF,NA,NA,TRBJ1-2,TRBV12-3/TRBV12-4
TGCGCCAGCAGCCCTTTATCTTCAACTAATGAAAAACTGTTTTTT,CASSPLSSTNEKLFF,few,NA,TRBJ1-4,TRBV5-1
TGCAGTGCTAGTCTAGCGGCTCTGAGTGGAGATACGCAGTATTTT,CSASLAALSGDTQYF,NA,TRBD2,TRBJ2-3,TRBV20-1
TGCGCCAGCAGCCCTACCACAGGGGCCACAGATACGCAGTATTTT,CASSPTTGATDTQYF,many,TRBD1,TRBJ2-3,TRBV5-1
TGTGCCAGCCTGGCAGGGTCGGCGAACACCATATATTTT,CASLAGSANTIYF,few,NA,TRBJ1-3,TRBV12-3/TRBV12-4
TGTGCCAGCGCCCGGGACGGAGACACAGATACGCAGTATTTT,CASARDGDTDTQYF,NA,NA,TRBJ2-3,TRBV5-5
TGTGCCTGGAGTGGGGGGGACACTCCACGCGGCGTCTCCTACAATGAGCAGTTCTTC,CAWSGGDTPRGVSYNEQFF,NA,NA,TRBJ2-1,TRBV30
TGCAGTGCTAGATCGGGACTGCAAGAGACCCAGTACTTC,CSARSGLQETQYF,NA,NA,TRBJ2-5,TRBV20-1
TGCAGTGCTAGCGCTACACCCACCGGGGAGCTGTTTTTT,CSASATPTGELFF,few,NA,TRBJ2-2,TRBV20-1
TGCGCCAGCAGCTCAAGAGCTAACAGGGCTCTCACCGGGGAGCTGTTTTTT,CASSSRANRALTGELFF,NA,NA,TRBJ2-2,TRBV5-1
TGCAGTGCTAGGCCTGGGGTGGGCACCACTAACTATGGCTACACCTTC,CSARPGVGTTNYGYTF,NA,NA,TRBJ1-2,TRBV20-1
TGTGCCACCAGTGATCCAACCAGCGGGAGGGCCGACAATGAGCAGTTCTTC,CATSDPTSGRADNEQFF,few,TRBD2,TRBJ2-1,TRBV24-1
TGTGCCATCACTGCGGGAGAAAGCACAGATACGCAGTATTTT,CAITAGESTDTQYF,many,TRBD2,TRBJ2-3,TRBV10-3
TGCGCCAGCAGCCAAAAACTCCGGGACCCCGGGACTAGCGGGAGTACAGATACGCAGTATTTT,CASSQKLRDPGTSGSTDTQYF,few,TRBD2,TRBJ2-3,TRBV4-1
TGTGCCAGTACCTTTCTCGGCGGGAGAGGACCAGATACGCAGTATTTT,CASTFLGGRGPDTQYF,few,TRBD2,TRBJ2-3,TRBV7-2
TGTGCCAGCAGCTTGGTGCGTTACATGAACACTGAAGCTTTCTTT,CASSLVRYMNTEAFF,NA,NA,TRBJ1-1,TRBV5-6
TGTGCCAGCAGCCTGACAGCAAGGAATGGCTACACCTTC,CASSLTARNGYTF,NA,NA,TRBJ1-2,TRBV6-2/TRBV6-3
TGCGCCAGCAGCGTGTCGGGACAGATCCCCTACAATGAGCAGTTCTTC,CASSVSGQIPYNEQFF,NA,TRBD1,TRBJ2-1,TRBV5-1
TGTGCCAGCCGCCAGAGCCCAACCGAGCAGTACTTC,CASRQSPTEQYF,many,NA,TRBJ2-7,TRBV2
TGCGCCAGCACCCGGTTTGGTAGAGAAACGGAGACCCAGTACTTC,CASTRFGRETETQYF,few,NA,TRBJ2-5,TRBV5-1
TGTGCCAGCAGTTTAAGGGCTCCGGGAGAGCAGTACTTC,CASSLRAPGEQYF,NA,NA,TRBJ2-7,TRBV28
TGTGCCAGCAGTTTTTTTCGACAGGGCGGCCACGAGCAGTACTTC,CASSFFRQGGHEQYF,few,TRBD1,TRBJ2-7,TRBV28
TGCGCCAGCAGCCCTCTACTAGCGGGAAGGACCGGGGAGCTGTTTTTT,CASSPLLAGRTGELFF,NA,TRBD2,TRBJ2-2,TRBV5-1
TGCAGTGCTACGGGGACTATTTACGAGCAGTACTTC,CSATGTIYEQYF,many,TRBD2,TRBJ2-7,TRBV20-1
TGTGCCACCAGCAGAGATTTACAGGGGACTGAAGCTTTCTTT,CATSRDLQGTEAFF,few,TRBD1,TRBJ1-1,TRBV15
TGCGCCAGCAGCTTACAGCCGTGGGAGACCCAGTACTTC,CASSLQPWETQYF,NA,NA,TRBJ2-5,TRBV5-1
TGCGCCAGCAGCTTCCAGCGGGAGGGCCTCGATGAGCAGTTCTTC,CASSFQREGLDEQFF,NA,TRBD2,TRBJ2-1,TRBV5-1
TGCGCCAGCAGCCCGCAGGGAGCGACTGGCTACACCTTC,CASSPQGATGYTF,NA,NA,TRBJ1-2,TRBV5-1
TGTGCCAGCAGCCGACAGGGGGATGTCGATGAGACCCAGTACTTC,CASSRQGDVDETQYF,many,TRBD1,TRBJ2-5,TRBV5-5
TGTGCCAGCAGCTCAGCCGGGACTAGCGGGAGGAATGAGCAGTTCTTC,CASSSAGTSGRNEQFF,few,TRBD2,TRBJ2-1,TRBV7-2
TGCAGCGTGGGGGGCAGGAGCACAGATACGCAGTATTTT,CSVGGRSTDTQYF,NA,NA,TRBJ2-3,TRBV29-1
TGTGCCAGCAGCTTAAATTCGAGGGAAGCTTTCTTT,CASSLNSREAFF,NA,NA,TRBJ1-1,TRBV7-2
TGTGCCAGCAGTTATCGGCTAGCGGGAGGGGGTGAGCAGTTCTTC,CASSYRLAGGGEQFF,many,TRBD2,TRBJ2-1,TRBV27
TGTGCCAGCGCCCACGGGGATACGCAGTATTTT,CASAHGDTQYF,NA,NA,TRBJ2-3,TRBV5-5
TGTGCCGGGGGACTAGCGGGTACCGGGGAGCTGTTTTTT,CAGGLAGTGELFF,NA,TRBD2,TRBJ2-2,TRBV7-9
TGTGCCAGCAGTGTCTTGTTGGCGGGAAGGGGAACCAAAAACATTCAGTACTTC,CASSVLLAGRGTKNIQYF,few,NA,TRBJ2-4,TRBV2
TGTGCCAGCAGTTCCGGACAGGGGCCCACCTCTGGGGCCAACGTCCTGACTTTC,CASSSGQGPTSGANVLTF,few,TRBD1,TRBJ2-6,TRBV11-1
TGCGCCAGCAGCCTCCGACAGGTTGATGCAACTAATGAAAAACTGTTTTTT,CASSLRQVDATNEKLFF,many,NA,TRBJ1-4,TRBV4-1
TGTGCCAGCAGCCCGACCCCCGCAGCCGCCGGGGAGCTGTTTTTT,CASSPTPAAAGELFF,few,NA,TRBJ2-2,TRBV3-1
TGTGCCAGCAGCCGCCGACTAGCGGGAGGGCCTGACAATGAGCAGTTCTTC,CASSRRLAGGPDNEQFF,few,TRBD2,TRBJ2-1,TRBV14
TGTGCCAGCAGTGAAGACCGATCTATGAGCGGCTACACCTTC,CASSEDRSMSGYTF,NA,NA,TRBJ1-2,TRBV2